The present T cell receptor (beta chain) was sequenced within a study of T cells after yellow fever vaccination (dated by TCRdb to the late 2010s). Looking at the study overall: The SMART-Seq v4 Ultra Low Input RNA kit was used to prepare libraries from fractions with low cell numbers. Blood was drawn at multiple timepoints before and after primary and secondary immunization, with bulk PBMC replicates and cell subsets isolated. Two healthy male donors, one aged 18 to 30 and one aged 30 to 40 years, were included in the cohort. To follow T-cell clones before and after both primary and booster YFV17D yellow fever vaccination, bulk TCR alpha and beta repertoires underwent longitudinal sequencing. The paper's findings and limits, for the study overall: After the booster, most of the clones that had expanded following primary vaccination were detected again (roughly 96% of CD4 and 80% to 90% of CD8), which suggests that memory was broadly maintained. Because only a couple of donors were included in the study, the extent to which the findings can be generalized is limited. FACS-sorted repertoires could contain abundant contaminating clonotypes from the bulk population, so computational filtering was required. The secondary T-cell response was weaker than the primary response but faster, peaking on day 5 instead of day 15. A small fraction of clonotypes appeared in both the CD4 and CD8 compartments, likely as a result of convergent recombination.

This clonotype was detected many times. Its antigen target is currently unknown. It has no much larger one-base neighbor in the sample; base qualities were not kept. Synthesis of TCR cDNA relied on 5'RACE template switching, a step that introduced a universal primer site along with unique molecular identifiers. cDNA synthesis was primed from both the TCR alpha and TCR beta constant segments. Two PCR steps were used to amplify libraries, with sample barcodes and sequencing adapters being added in the second step. Libraries were sequenced on Illumina HiSeq 2500 (2x100 bp) or NovaSeq (2x150 bp). Under the source paper's analysis protocol: MIGEC was used to demultiplex reads and collapse the reads into UMI consensus sequences, and MiXCR was used for V(D)J alignment. Clonotypes responding to the vaccine were identified with edgeR on replicate PBMC samples, with the criteria of FDR below 0.01 and a log2 fold change above 5 up to day 15. Each bulk clonotype was labeled CD4 or CD8 based on which sequenced repertoire, CD4 or CD8, contained the clonotype at higher abundance. TCRdb trimmed public reads at Q25 via fastp, called clones via MiXCR and kept in-frame beta chains. Under each unique CDR3 protein, matching rows form one entry showing the most common genes and DNA. The V and J calls shown here were made by TCRdb, not taken from the authors' results. This sample is represented by about 230,000 distinct CDR3 sequences; roughly 6.3% of them were singletons. The ten largest clonotypes hold more than 1% of the sample.

Sample treatment or condition, as interpreted from the label and publication: live attenuated yellow fever vaccine strain. PBMCs were isolated from peripheral blood using a standard Ficoll-Paque protocol. Dynabeads CD4 and CD8 positive selection kits were used to isolate the CD4 and CD8 T-cell fractions. TriZol was used to extract RNA from bulk PBMCs, from CD4 and CD8 fractions, and from dextramer-positive and dextramer-negative fractions. The CDR1 and CDR2 encoded by the germline V gene (reference sequence) are LGHDT and YNNKEL. The CDR3 goes from the cysteine to the phenylalanine over 12 residues. Left in the record is the CDR3 DNA by itself, 36 bases read in frame from the first base. Cut back by 3 bases and 2 bases, the V and J ends lie 5 bases apart.

The chain is made from TRBV3-1 and TRBJ2-7, with no D gene named confidently. Sequencing used CD4+ T cells sorted from PBMCs, obtained on the day of the yellow fever booster vaccination. The receptor was isolated from a young man who received the YFV17D yellow fever vaccine. The CDR3 region: CASSQTTYEQYF. The DNA is TGTGCCAGCAGCCAGACAACCTACGAGCAGTACTTC.